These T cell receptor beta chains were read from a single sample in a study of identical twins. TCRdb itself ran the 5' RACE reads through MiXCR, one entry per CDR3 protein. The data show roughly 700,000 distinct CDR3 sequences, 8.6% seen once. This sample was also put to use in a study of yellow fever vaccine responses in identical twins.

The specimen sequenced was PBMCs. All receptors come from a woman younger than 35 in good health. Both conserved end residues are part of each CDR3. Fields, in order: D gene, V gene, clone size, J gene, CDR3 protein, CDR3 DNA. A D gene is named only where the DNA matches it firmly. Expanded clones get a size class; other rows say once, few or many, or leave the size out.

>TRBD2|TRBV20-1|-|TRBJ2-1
CSARKLAGGPNEQFF
TGCAGTGCTAGAAAACTAGCGGGGGGACCAAATGAGCAGTTCTTC
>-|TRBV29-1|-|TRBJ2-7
CSVLKEGGLTYEQYF
TGCAGCGTCCTAAAAGAGGGGGGACTTACCTACGAGCAGTACTTC
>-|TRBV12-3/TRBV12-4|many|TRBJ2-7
CASTEQGKGEQYF
TGTGCCAGCACCGAACAGGGTAAAGGGGAGCAGTACTTC
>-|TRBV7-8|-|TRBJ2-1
CASSLILDREQFF
TGTGCCAGCAGCTTAATTCTTGATCGAGAGCAGTTCTTC
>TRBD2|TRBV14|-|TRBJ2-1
CASSQDTAGGQYNEQFF
TGTGCCAGCAGCCAAGATACGGCGGGAGGGCAGTACAATGAGCAGTTCTTC
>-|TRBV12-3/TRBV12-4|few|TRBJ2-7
CASSRRQDSYEQYF
TGTGCCAGCAGCCGCCGACAGGACTCCTACGAGCAGTACTTC
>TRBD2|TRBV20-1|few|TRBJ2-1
CSARVRAGVAYNEQFF
TGCAGTGCTAGAGTTCGGGCGGGAGTAGCCTACAATGAGCAGTTCTTC
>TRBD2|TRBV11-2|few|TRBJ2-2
CASSKAPSGGPTGELFF
TGTGCCAGCAGCAAGGCTCCTAGCGGGGGGCCCACCGGGGAGCTGTTTTTT
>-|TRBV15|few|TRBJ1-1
CATSRDIGGAFF
TGTGCCACCAGCAGAGATATCGGGGGAGCTTTCTTT
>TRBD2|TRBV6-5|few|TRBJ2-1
CASSNGLANEQFF
TGTGCCAGCAGTAACGGACTAGCTAATGAGCAGTTCTTC
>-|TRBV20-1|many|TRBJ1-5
CSASGGESNQPQHF
TGCAGTGCTAGTGGGGGGGAGAGCAATCAGCCCCAGCATTTT
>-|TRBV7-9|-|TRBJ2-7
CASGGRFEQYF
TGTGCCAGCGGCGGGCGGTTCGAGCAGTACTTC
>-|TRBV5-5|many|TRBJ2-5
CASSLDSATETQYF
TGTGCCAGCAGCTTAGATTCAGCGACGGAGACCCAGTACTTC
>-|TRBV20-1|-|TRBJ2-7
CSARDFGETYEQYF
TGCAGTGCTAGAGATTTCGGCGAAACCTACGAGCAGTACTTC
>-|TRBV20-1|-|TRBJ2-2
CSARVGRSGELFF
TGCAGTGCTAGAGTGGGGAGATCCGGGGAGCTGTTTTTT
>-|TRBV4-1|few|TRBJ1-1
CASSKVGAGTEAFF
TGCGCCAGCAGCAAAGTCGGGGCCGGCACTGAAGCTTTCTTT
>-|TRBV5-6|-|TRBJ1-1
CASSLAGVSEAFF
TGTGCCAGCAGCTTGGCAGGAGTATCTGAAGCTTTCTTT